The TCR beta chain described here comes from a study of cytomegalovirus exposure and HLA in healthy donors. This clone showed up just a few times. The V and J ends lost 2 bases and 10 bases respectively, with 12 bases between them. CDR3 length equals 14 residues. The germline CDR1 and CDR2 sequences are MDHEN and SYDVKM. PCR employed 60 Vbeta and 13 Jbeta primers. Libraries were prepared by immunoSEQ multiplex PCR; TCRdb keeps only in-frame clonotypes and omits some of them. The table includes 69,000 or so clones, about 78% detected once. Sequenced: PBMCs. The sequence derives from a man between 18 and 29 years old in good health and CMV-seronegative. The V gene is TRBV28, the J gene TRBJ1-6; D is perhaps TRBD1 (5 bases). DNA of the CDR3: TGTGCCAGCAGTTTAACGGGGGTAGGGTCACCCCTCCACTTT. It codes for CASSLTGVGSPLHF.